This record covers a single T cell receptor beta chain. No antigen is known for it. This specimen comes from a study of response to subunit inactivated influenza vaccine. General study findings and limits: The study's authors posited that every seasonal influenza vaccination enlists few new T cells.

Germline V gene lookup returns CDR1 KGHDR and CDR2 SFDVKD. The V and J ends lost 5 bases and 0 bases, in that order; junction bases with no gene match: 8. The CDR3 length is 17 residues. A single record per CDR3 protein comes from TCRdb applying MiXCR to the RT-PCR reads. The profile covers 650,000 to 800,000 distinct CDR3 sequences, with around 20% appearing a single time and under 13% taken by the ten largest. The sequence was obtained from a man in his fifties who received an inactivated influenza vaccine. The material sequenced was PBMCs from blood, taken around 5 days after vaccination. The gene calls are TRBV24-1 and TRBJ2-3; 9 nucleotides line up with TRBD2. CDR3 coding DNA: TGTGCCACCAGTGGGGGACTAGCTGACGGTAGCACAGATACGCAGTATTTT. This encodes CATSGGLADGSTDTQYF.